What follows are 27 T cell receptor beta chains derived from one specimen sequenced in a study of graft-versus-host responses after intestinal transplantation. Intraepithelial plus lamina propria lymphocytes were released by processing graft tissue. Clones were read by immunoSEQ multiplex PCR, and TCRdb kept only the in-frame ones, dropping some. The table lists roughly 15,000 clones, over 50% of them singletons. The material was ileum tissue, obtained 524 days after transplant. Every receptor here comes from a human patient who received an intestinal transplant, so some T cells may come from the graft donor.

This clone came up a few times. This sequence joins TRBV6-6 and TRBJ1-2, with TRBD1 as a possible D gene (5 bases). The V gene lost 6 bases and the J gene lost 8 bases, with 16 bases spanning the gap. Per germline, CDR1 MNHNY and CDR2 SVGAGI (reference sequence). This CDR3 comprises 13 residues. CDR3 residues: CASSFDITGGYTF. CDR3 nucleotide sequence: TGTGCCAGCAGCTTCGACATCACAGGCGGCTACACCTTC.

The chain employs TRBV7-9 and TRBJ2-3; perhaps TRBD2 as D (6 bases). The CDR3 spans 17 residues. Trimming removed 3 bases from V and 3 bases from J, with 19 bases in between. Germline CDR1 SEHNR, CDR2 FQNEAQ (reference sequence). The CDR3, as DNA: TGTGCCAGCAGCTTGGGTAGGGCGGGGATGATAACAGATACGCAGTATTTT. This gives the protein CASSLGRAGMITDTQYF.

This chain joins TRBV4-1 and TRBJ1-6, with 7 bases matching TRBD1. V lost 4 bases, J lost 2 bases, and 2 bases stayed unmatched. The length of the CDR3 is 15 residues. Germline CDR1 is MGHRA and CDR2 is YSYEKL. CDR3 region: CASSPDRAYNSPLHF. The CDR3 region has the DNA TGCGCCAGCAGCCCCGACAGGGCCTATAATTCACCCCTCCACTTT.

This chain links TRBV7-2 with TRBJ1-1; a possible D gene is TRBD1 (5 bases). CDR1 and CDR2 (germline): SGHTA, FQGNSA. This CDR3 spans 13 amino acids. Trimming shortened V by 6 bases and J by 6 bases, and 14 bases separated the two germline ends. The CDR3 region is CASSQSRESEAFF. For the CDR3, the DNA is TGTGCCAGCAGTCAATCCAGGGAATCTGAAGCTTTCTTT.

V gene TRBV7-2 combines with J gene TRBJ1-2; 9 bases agree with TRBD1. Germline lookup yields CDR1 SGHTA and CDR2 FQGNSA. The CDR3 is 15 amino acids. V lost 7 bases, J lost 6 bases, and 12 bases stayed unmatched. CDR3: CASTFPGQGKDGYTF. The CDR3 DNA sequence: TGTGCCAGCACTTTTCCGGGACAGGGAAAGGATGGCTACACCTTC.

The chain is built from TRBV6-1 and TRBJ1-2, with 7 bases identical to TRBD1. In germline, CDR1 is MNHNS, CDR2 SASEGT. With 1 base clipped from V and 6 bases from J, the junction kept 5 bases outside the gene matches. This CDR3 contains 14 residues. The CDR3 spells CASSEVGQANGYTF. As DNA, the CDR3 is TGTGCCAGCAGTGAAGTAGGACAGGCCAATGGCTACACCTTC.

V usage is TRBV4-1 and J usage is TRBJ2-7; 7 nucleotides line up with TRBD1. V was clipped by 0 bases and J by 1 base; unmatched bases: 9. Looked up from germline, CDR1 is MGHRA and CDR2 is YSYEKL. This CDR3 has 17 amino acids. The CDR3 DNA is TGCGCCAGCAGCCAAGATTGGGGACAGACCCTTTCCTACGAGCAGTACTTC. Encoded protein: CASSQDWGQTLSYEQYF.

V usage is TRBV6-4 and J usage is TRBJ2-5; D possibly corresponds to TRBD1 (6 bases). The ends were cut back, 8 bases at V and 3 bases at J, with 10 bases in the middle. The length of the CDR3 is 12 residues. CDR1 and CDR2 (germline): MRHNA, SNTAGT. In DNA form, the CDR3 reads TGTGCCAGCCAGGGGCTGAAAGAGACCCAGTACTTC. Protein: CASQGLKETQYF.

The J gene is TRBJ1-2, the V gene TRBV6-5, with TRBD1 matching 9 bases. V shed 2 bases, J shed 1 base, and the junction held 2 bases outside the gene matches. The CDR3 length is 15 residues. Per the germline V gene, CDR1 is MNHEY and CDR2 is SVGAGI. The CDR3 sequence is CASSYGQGFNYGYTF. The CDR3 coding sequence is TGTGCCAGCAGTTACGGACAGGGGTTTAACTATGGCTACACCTTC.

The rearrangement uses TRBV7-2 and TRBJ2-1, with unresolved D. The CDR3 is 15 residues long. Trimming took off 5 bases at V and 6 bases at J, with 17 bases between the two ends. Germline V gene lookup returns CDR1 SGHTA and CDR2 FQGNSA. The chain's CDR3 is CASSPSRNGINEQFF. The CDR3 coding sequence is TGTGCCAGCAGCCCCTCGAGAAATGGTATCAATGAGCAGTTCTTC.

This rearrangement joins TRBV5-5 to TRBJ1-4; D is unresolved. V shed 2 bases and J shed 6 bases, with 8 bases lying between them. Germline V gives CDR1 SGHKS, CDR2 YYEKEE (reference sequence). This CDR3 is built from 13 residues. CDR3 sequence reads: CASSFTSDEKLFF. CDR3 sequence (DNA): TGTGCCAGCAGCTTCACCAGTGATGAAAAACTGTTTTTT.

The V gene is TRBV28, the J gene TRBJ2-7; a weak D match, TRBD1 (6 bases). The CDR3 covers 13 residues. V dropped 8 bases and J dropped 3 bases, with 14 bases sitting between them. Germline lookup yields CDR1 MDHEN and CDR2 SYDVKM. The CDR3 protein is CASQTLQGYEQYF. The DNA for the CDR3 is TGTGCCAGCCAAACATTACAGGGCTACGAGCAGTACTTC.

The chain couples TRBV19 to TRBJ2-4, with TRBD2 identical over 7 bases. After removal of 7 bases from V and 11 bases from J, the junction contained 5 bases not matched to a gene. The CDR3 length is 11 residues. Germline lookup yields CDR1 LNHDA and CDR2 SQIVND (reference sequence). DNA of the CDR3: TGTGCCAGTACCGCGGGGGTGGTTCAGTACTTC. This encodes CASTAGVVQYF. Combining the CDR3 with reference TRBV19 and TRBJ2-4 gives the whole variable domain DGGITQSPKYLFRKEGQNVTLSCEQNLNHDAMYWYRQDPGQGLRLIYYSQIVNDFQKGDIAEGYSVSREKKESFPLTVTSAQKNPTAFYLCASTAGVVQYFGAGTRLSVL.

This chain connects TRBV7-2 to TRBJ2-1; no clear D. V lost 5 bases and J 4 bases, leaving 9 bases between the germline ends. Germline V gene lookup returns CDR1 SGHTA and CDR2 FQGNSA. The CDR3 length is 13 residues. The CDR3 protein is CASSPPGYNEQFF. The CDR3 DNA is TGTGCCAGCAGCCCGCCAGGTTACAATGAGCAGTTCTTC. The full variable domain, its missing parts supplied by reference TRBV7-2 and TRBJ2-1, is GAGVSQSPSNKVTEKGKDVELRCDPISGHTALYWYRQSLGQGLEFLIYFQGNSAPDKSGLPSDRFSAERTGGSVSTLTIQRTQQEDSAVYLCASSPPGYNEQFFGPGTRLTVL.

The chain has TRBV7-2 and TRBJ2-3, with 8 bases identical to TRBD2. Germline CDR1 and CDR2: SGHTA and FQGNSA. The CDR3 has 17 amino acids. V was clipped by 2 bases and J by 2 bases; unmatched bases: 9. The CDR3 here is CASSLFSGGAATDTQYF. CDR3 in DNA: TGTGCCAGCAGCTTATTTTCGGGGGGGGCCGCCACAGATACGCAGTATTTT.

This clone was detected only a few times. This chain joins TRBV12-5 and TRBJ1-5; TRBD1 matches 10 bases. J was trimmed by 5 bases and V by 3 bases; bases with no gene match: 4. The CDR3 is 15 amino acids. Germline V CDR1 and CDR2: LGHNT, FRNRAP. CDR3 residues: CASGFGTGADQPQHF. DNA of the CDR3: TGTGCTAGTGGTTTTGGGACAGGGGCCGATCAGCCCCAGCATTTT.

This chain joins TRBV10-3 and TRBJ2-4; 9 bases align to TRBD1. There are 15 residues in the CDR3. The V gene end was trimmed by 2 bases and the J gene end by 1 base; junction bases not matched to a gene: 0. Germline V gene sequence: CDR1 ENHRY, CDR2 SYGVKD. CDR3 nucleotides: TGTGCCATCAGTGAGGGGACAGGGGCCAAAAACATTCAGTACTTC. Translating it yields CAISEGTGAKNIQYF.

This sequence joins TRBV29-1 and TRBJ2-7, with a weak D call TRBD1 (5 bases). Germline V CDR1 and CDR2: SQVTM, ANQGSEA. There are 14 residues in the CDR3. Trimming took 2 bases from V and 3 from J, leaving 14 bases between them. Here the CDR3 reads CSVELPTGDYEQYF. CDR3 coding DNA: TGCAGCGTTGAATTACCTACAGGAGACTACGAGCAGTACTTC.

The rearrangement uses TRBV13 and TRBJ2-1; TRBD2 might be the D (5 bases). The CDR3 has 12 residues. Trimming took 1 base from V and 15 from J, leaving 13 bases between them. Germline-derived CDR1 and CDR2 are PRHDT and FYEKMQ (reference sequence). CDR3 DNA: TGTGCCAGCAGCTTAGTCCCGGGGAAGGTGTTCTTC. Translating it yields CASSLVPGKVFF.

V and J are TRBV5-6 and TRBJ2-3, with a weak D call TRBD2 (6 bases). V lost 2 bases to trimming and J lost 0 bases, with 7 bases between them. The CDR3 is 14 amino acids. CDR1 is SGHDT, CDR2 YYEEEE, per germline. CDR3 in amino acids: CASSFGTSTDTQYF. The DNA for the CDR3 is TGTGCCAGCAGCTTTGGGACTAGCACAGATACGCAGTATTTT. The whole variable domain, filled in from reference TRBV5-6 and TRBJ2-3, reads DAGVTQSPTHLIKTRGQQVTLRCSPKSGHDTVSWYQQALGQGPQFIFQYYEEEERQRGNFPDRFSGHQFPNYSSELNVNALLLGDSALYLCASSFGTSTDTQYFGPGTRLTVL.

The rearrangement uses TRBV19 and TRBJ2-1; TRBD2 might be the D (6 bases). The V gene lost 8 bases and the J gene lost 8 bases, with 19 bases spanning the gap. This CDR3 contains 14 residues. The V gene's germline CDR1 is LNHDA and CDR2 SQIVND (reference sequence). CDR3 region: CASGLGGWRDEQFF. The CDR3 nucleotides read TGTGCCAGTGGATTAGGAGGGTGGAGGGATGAGCAGTTCTTC.

The V gene is TRBV6-6, the J gene TRBJ1-3; 7 bases agree with TRBD1. The CDR3 extends over 11 amino acids. V shed 6 bases and J 14 bases; nucleotides not matched to a gene: 7. The V gene's germline CDR1 is MNHNY and CDR2 SVGAGI (reference sequence). The CDR3 DNA is TGTGCCAGCAGCGAAAGGACAGGATTATATTTT. It is translated as CASSERTGLYF.

By proportion, this clone is medium-sized. This chain links TRBV6-1 with TRBJ2-1, with 11 bases aligning to TRBD2. V shed 0 bases and J 6 bases; nucleotides not matched to a gene: 1. The CDR3 is 15 amino acids. CDR1 and CDR2 from the germline V gene are MNHNS and SASEGT. CDR3 sequence (DNA): TGTGCCAGCAGTGAAGCTAGCGGGGGGGCCAATGAGCAGTTCTTC. Its translation is CASSEASGGANEQFF.

The count of this clone is one. The V and J genes are TRBV9 and TRBJ2-7, with a possible D match to TRBD2 (5 bases). CDR3 length equals 15 residues. Germline V gives CDR1 SGDLS, CDR2 YYNGEE. Trimming left V 4 bases short and J 0 bases short, with 14 bases between. The chain's CDR3 is CASSQDGVSSYEQYF. In DNA form, the CDR3 reads TGTGCCAGCAGCCAGGACGGGGTGAGCTCCTACGAGCAGTACTTC. Together with reference TRBV9 and TRBJ2-7, the CDR3 gives the full variable domain: DSGVTQTPKHLITATGQRVTLRCSPRSGDLSVYWYQQSLDQGLQFLIQYYNGEERAKGNILERFSAQQFPDLHSELNLSSLELGDSALYFCASSQDGVSSYEQYFGPGTRLTVT.

The V and J genes are TRBV27 and TRBJ1-3, with D possibly TRBD1 on 6 matching bases. CDR1 is MNHEY and CDR2 is SMNVEV in the germline V gene (reference sequence). This CDR3 comprises 15 residues. V lost 3 bases and J 0 bases, leaving 9 bases between the germline ends. CDR3: CASSFTGSSGNTIYF. DNA for the CDR3: TGTGCCAGCAGTTTCACAGGGAGCTCTGGAAACACCATATATTTT.

V and J are TRBV7-8 and TRBJ1-1; the D gene is possibly TRBD1 (5 bases). In germline, CDR1 is SGHVS, CDR2 FQNEAQ. V lost 3 bases, J lost 3 bases, and 14 bases lay in between. This CDR3 contains 15 residues. CDR3 bases: TGTGCCAGCAGCTTCAATATTCCGGGGGACACTGAAGCTTTCTTT. Its protein product is CASSFNIPGDTEAFF. The whole variable domain, filled in from reference TRBV7-8 and TRBJ1-1, reads GAGVSQSPRYKVAKRGQDVALRCDPISGHVSLFWYQQALGQGPEFLTYFQNEAQLDKSGLPSDRFFAERPEGSVSTLKIQRTQQEDSAVYLCASSFNIPGDTEAFFGQGTRLTVV.

V usage is TRBV30 and J usage is TRBJ2-2, with TRBD1 matching over 9 bases. Germline CDR1 reads GTSNPN; CDR2 reads SVGIG (reference sequence). The trim removed 0 bases at V and 6 bases at J, leaving 5 bases unmatched. The CDR3 contains 15 residues. The DNA of the CDR3 is TGTGCCTGGAGTGTACAGGGGGACAGGGCCGGGGAGCTGTTTTTT. This encodes CAWSVQGDRAGELFF.